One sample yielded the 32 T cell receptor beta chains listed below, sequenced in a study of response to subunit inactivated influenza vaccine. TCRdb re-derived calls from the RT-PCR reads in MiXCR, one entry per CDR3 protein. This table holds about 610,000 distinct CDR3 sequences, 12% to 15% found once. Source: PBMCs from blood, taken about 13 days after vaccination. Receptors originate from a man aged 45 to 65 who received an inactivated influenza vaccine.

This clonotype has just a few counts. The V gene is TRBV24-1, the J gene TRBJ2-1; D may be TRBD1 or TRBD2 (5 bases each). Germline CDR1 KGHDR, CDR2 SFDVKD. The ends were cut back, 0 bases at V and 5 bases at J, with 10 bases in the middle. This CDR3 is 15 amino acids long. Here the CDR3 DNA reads TGTGCCACCAGTGATTTGCGAGGGGTTCACAATGAGCAGTTCTTC. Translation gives CATSDLRGVHNEQFF.

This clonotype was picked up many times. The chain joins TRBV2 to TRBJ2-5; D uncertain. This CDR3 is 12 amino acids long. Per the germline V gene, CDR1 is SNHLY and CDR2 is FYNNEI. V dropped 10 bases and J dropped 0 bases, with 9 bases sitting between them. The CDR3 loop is CAIQQYQETQYF. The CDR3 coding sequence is TGTGCCATCCAGCAGTACCAAGAGACCCAGTACTTC.

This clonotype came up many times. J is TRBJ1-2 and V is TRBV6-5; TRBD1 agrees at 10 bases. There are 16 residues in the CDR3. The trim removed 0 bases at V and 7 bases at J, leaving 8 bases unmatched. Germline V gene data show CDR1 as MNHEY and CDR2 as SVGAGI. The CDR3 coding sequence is TGTGCCAGCAGTTACTCTGGGGGACAGGGGAGGGGTGGCTACACCTTC. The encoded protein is CASSYSGGQGRGGYTF.

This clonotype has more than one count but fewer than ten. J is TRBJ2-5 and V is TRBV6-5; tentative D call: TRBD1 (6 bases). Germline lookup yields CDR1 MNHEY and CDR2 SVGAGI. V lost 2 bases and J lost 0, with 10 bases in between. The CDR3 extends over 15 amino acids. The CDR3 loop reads CASSYQDSYQETQYF. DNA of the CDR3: TGTGCCAGCAGTTACCAGGACAGCTACCAAGAGACCCAGTACTTC.

In DNA, the CDR3 is TGTGCCAGCAGTGCGCCCGGCGGGGTTGGCTACGAGCAGTACTTC. Its protein is CASSAPGGVGYEQYF. The chain links TRBV6-1 to TRBJ2-7; maybe TRBD2 (6 bases). Germline V lookup: CDR1 MNHNS, CDR2 SASEGT. This CDR3 comprises 15 residues. V lost 4 bases to trimming and J lost 3 bases, with 16 bases between them.

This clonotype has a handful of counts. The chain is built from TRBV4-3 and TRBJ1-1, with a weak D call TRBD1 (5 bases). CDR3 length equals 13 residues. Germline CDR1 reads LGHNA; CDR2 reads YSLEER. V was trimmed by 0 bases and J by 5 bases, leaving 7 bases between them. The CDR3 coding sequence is TGCGCCAGCAGCCAAGATGAGGGGACTGAAGCTTTCTTT. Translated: CASSQDEGTEAFF.

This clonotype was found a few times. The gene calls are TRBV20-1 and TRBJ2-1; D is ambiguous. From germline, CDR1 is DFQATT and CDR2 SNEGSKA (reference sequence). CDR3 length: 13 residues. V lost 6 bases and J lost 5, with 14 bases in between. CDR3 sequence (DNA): TGCAGTGCCGAGCGCGACGCCGACAATGAGCAGTTCTTC. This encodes CSAERDADNEQFF.

The CDR3 nucleotides are TGTGCCAGCAGCCACCGACAGGGGCGTGGAGAGACCCAGTACTTC. It encodes CASSHRQGRGETQYF. This sequence joins TRBV6-1 and TRBJ2-5, with 8 nucleotides matching TRBD1. The CDR3 is 15 amino acids. With 6 bases clipped from V and 4 bases from J, the junction kept 10 bases outside the gene matches. Looked up from germline, CDR1 is MNHNS and CDR2 is SASEGT.

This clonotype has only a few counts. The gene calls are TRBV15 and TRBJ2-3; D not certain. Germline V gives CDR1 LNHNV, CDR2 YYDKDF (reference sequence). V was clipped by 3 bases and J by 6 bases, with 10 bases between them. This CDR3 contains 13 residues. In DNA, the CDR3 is TGTGCCACCAGCAGTGATAGTTTTGATACGCAGTATTTT. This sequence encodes CATSSDSFDTQYF.

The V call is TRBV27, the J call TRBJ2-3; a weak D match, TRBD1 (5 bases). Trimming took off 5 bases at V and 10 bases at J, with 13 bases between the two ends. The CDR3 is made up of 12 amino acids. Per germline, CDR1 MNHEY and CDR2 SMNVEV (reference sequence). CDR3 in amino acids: CASSLYKGPQYF. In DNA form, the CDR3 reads TGTGCCAGCAGTCTTTATAAGGGGCCGCAGTATTTT.

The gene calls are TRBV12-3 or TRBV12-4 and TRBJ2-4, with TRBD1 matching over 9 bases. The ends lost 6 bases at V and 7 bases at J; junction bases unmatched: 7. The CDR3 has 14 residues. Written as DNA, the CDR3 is TGTGCCAGCAGCATCGGACAGGGGTGGAACATTCAGTACTTC. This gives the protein CASSIGQGWNIQYF.

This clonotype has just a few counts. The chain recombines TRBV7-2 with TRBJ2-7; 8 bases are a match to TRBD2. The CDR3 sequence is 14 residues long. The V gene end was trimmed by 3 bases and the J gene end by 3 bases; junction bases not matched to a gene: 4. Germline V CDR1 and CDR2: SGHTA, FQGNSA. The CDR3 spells CASSLTSAGYEQYF. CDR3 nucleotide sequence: TGTGCCAGCAGCTTGACTAGCGCCGGCTACGAGCAGTACTTC.

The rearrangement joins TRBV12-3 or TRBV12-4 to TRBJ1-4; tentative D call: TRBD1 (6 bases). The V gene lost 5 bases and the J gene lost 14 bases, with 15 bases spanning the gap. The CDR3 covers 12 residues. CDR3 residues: CASSPDSQLLFF. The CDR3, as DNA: TGTGCCAGCAGTCCGGACAGTCAGTTGCTGTTTTTT.

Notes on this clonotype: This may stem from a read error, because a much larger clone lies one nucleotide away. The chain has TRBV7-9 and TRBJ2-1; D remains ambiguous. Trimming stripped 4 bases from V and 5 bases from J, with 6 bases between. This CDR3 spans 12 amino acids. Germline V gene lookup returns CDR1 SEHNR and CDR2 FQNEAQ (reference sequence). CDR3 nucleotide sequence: TGTGCCAGCAGCTCCCTGGACAATGAGCAGTTCTTC. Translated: CASSSLDNEQFF.

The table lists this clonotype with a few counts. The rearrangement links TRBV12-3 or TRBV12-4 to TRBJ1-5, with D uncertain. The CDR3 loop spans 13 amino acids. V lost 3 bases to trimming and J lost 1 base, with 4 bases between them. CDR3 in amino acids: CASSFTSNQPQHF. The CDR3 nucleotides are TGTGCCAGCAGTTTTACGAGCAATCAGCCCCAGCATTTT.

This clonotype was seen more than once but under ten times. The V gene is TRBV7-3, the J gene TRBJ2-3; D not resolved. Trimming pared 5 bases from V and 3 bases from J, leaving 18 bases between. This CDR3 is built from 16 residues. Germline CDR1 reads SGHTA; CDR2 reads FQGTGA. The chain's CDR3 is CASSPAAGIGTDTQYF. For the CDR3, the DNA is TGTGCCAGCAGCCCGGCGGCAGGTATAGGTACAGATACGCAGTATTTT.

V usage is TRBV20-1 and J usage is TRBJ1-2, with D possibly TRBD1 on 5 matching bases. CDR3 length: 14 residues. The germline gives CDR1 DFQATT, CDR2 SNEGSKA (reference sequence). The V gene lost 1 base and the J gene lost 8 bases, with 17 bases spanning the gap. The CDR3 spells CSARGRSGPGGYTF. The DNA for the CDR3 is TGCAGTGCTAGAGGGAGATCGGGGCCAGGCGGCTACACCTTC.

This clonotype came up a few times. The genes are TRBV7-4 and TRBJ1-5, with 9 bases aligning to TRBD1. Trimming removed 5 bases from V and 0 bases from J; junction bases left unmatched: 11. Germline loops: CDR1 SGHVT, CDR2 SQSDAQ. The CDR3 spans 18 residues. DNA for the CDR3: TGTGCCAGCAGCGTTTCGGGACAGGGTACCTATAGCAATCAGCCCCAGCATTTT. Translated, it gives CASSVSGQGTYSNQPQHF.

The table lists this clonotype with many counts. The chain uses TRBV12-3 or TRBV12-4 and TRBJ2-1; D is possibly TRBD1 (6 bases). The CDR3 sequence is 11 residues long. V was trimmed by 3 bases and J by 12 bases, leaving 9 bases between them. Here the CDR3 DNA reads TGTGCCAGCAGTTTGGGCAGGGGGCAGTTCTTC. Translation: CASSLGRGQFF.

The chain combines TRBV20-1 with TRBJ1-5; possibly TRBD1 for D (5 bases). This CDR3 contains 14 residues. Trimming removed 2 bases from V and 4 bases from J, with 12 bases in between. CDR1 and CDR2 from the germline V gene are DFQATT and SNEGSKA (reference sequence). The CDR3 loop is CSARRGMGNQPQHF. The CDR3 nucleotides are TGCAGTGCTAGACGGGGGATGGGGAATCAGCCCCAGCATTTT.

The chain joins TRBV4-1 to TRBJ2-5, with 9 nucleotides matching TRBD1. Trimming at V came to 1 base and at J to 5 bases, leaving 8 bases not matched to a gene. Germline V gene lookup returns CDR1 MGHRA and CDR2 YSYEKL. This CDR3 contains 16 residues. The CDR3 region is CASSQGDGTGRETQYF. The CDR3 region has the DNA TGCGCCAGCAGCCAAGGGGATGGGACAGGGAGGGAGACCCAGTACTTC.

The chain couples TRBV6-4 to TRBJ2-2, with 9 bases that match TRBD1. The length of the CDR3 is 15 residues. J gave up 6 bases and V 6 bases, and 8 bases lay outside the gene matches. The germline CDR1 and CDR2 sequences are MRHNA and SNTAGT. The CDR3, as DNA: TGTGCCAGCAGCCGGACAGGGGAGGCTTCCGGGGAGCTGTTTTTT. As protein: CASSRTGEASGELFF.

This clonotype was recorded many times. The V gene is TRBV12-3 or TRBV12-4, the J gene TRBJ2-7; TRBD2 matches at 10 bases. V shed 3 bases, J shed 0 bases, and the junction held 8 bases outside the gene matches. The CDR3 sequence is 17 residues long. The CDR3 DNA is TGTGCCAGCAGTTTGACGGGACTAGCGAGGGGCTCCTACGAGCAGTACTTC. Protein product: CASSLTGLARGSYEQYF.

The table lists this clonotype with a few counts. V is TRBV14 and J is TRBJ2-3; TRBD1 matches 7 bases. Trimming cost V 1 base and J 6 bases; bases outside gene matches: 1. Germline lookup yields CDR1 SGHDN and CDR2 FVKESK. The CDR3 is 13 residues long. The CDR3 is CASSQGTGDTQYF. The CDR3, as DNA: TGTGCCAGCAGCCAAGGGACAGGTGATACGCAGTATTTT.

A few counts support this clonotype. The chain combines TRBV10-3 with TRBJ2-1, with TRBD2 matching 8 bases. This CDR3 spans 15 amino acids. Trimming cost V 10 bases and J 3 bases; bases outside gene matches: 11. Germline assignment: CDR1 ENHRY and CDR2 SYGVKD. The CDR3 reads CATTPGSGNYNEQFF. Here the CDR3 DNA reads TGTGCCACCACCCCGGGTAGCGGGAACTACAATGAGCAGTTCTTC.

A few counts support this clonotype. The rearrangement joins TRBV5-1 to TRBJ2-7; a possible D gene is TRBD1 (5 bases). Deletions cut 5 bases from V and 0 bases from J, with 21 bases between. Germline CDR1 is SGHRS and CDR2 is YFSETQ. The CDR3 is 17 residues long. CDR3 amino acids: CASSLVPRPGSSYEQYF. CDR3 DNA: TGCGCCAGCAGTCTGGTTCCCCGACCAGGGTCCTCCTACGAGCAGTACTTC.

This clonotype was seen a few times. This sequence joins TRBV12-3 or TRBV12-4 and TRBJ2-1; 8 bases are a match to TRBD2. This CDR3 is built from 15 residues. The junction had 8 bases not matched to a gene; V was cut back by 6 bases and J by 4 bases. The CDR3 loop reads CASSPLRGEYNEQFF. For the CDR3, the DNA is TGTGCCAGCAGCCCGTTGCGGGGGGAATACAATGAGCAGTTCTTC.

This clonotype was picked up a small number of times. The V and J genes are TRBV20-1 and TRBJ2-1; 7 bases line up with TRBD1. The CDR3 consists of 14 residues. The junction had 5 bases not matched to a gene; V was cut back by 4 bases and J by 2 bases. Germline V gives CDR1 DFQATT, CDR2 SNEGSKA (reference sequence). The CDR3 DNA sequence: TGCAGTGCTAAACCGACAGGGCCCTACAATGAGCAGTTCTTC. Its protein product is CSAKPTGPYNEQFF.

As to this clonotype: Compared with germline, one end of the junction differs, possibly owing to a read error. CDR3 nucleotide sequence: TGTGGCAGCAGCTTAGTTGGACGGCGCACAGATACGCAGTATTTT. Amino acid sequence: CGSSLVGRRTDTQYF. The V call is TRBV7-2, the J call TRBJ2-3, with D hard to call. The length of the CDR3 is 15 residues. The germline V gene encodes CDR1 SGHTA and CDR2 FQGNSA.

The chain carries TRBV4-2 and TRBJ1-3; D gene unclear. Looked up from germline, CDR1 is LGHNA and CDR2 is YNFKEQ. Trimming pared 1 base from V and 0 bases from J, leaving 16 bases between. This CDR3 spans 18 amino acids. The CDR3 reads CASSQGQIRTVSGNTIYF. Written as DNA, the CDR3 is TGTGCCAGCAGCCAAGGTCAGATTCGTACAGTCTCTGGAAACACCATATATTTT.

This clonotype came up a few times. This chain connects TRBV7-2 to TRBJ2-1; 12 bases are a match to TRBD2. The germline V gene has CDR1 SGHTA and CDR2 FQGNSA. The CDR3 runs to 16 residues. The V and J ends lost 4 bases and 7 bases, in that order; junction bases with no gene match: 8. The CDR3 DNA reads TGTGCCAGCAGCTCGACGACTAGCGGGGGAGTGAATGAGCAGTTCTTC. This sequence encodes CASSSTTSGGVNEQFF.

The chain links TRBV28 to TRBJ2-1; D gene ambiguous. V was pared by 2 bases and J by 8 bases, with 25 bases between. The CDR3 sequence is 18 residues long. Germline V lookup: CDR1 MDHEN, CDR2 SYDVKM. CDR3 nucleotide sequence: TGTGCCAGCAGTTTAGGGTTCGGTCGCAAGAGGCGTTTGGATGAGCAGTTCTTC. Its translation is CASSLGFGRKRRLDEQFF.